The clone carrying this T cell receptor beta chain was counted many times. Its antigen is undetermined. CDR1 and CDR2 from the germline V gene are SGHDN and FVKESK. V was cut by 0 bases and J by 6 bases, with 3 bases left in between. CDR3 size: 11 residues. This sample is drawn from a study of T-cell reconstitution after alpha-beta-depleted transplantation in children. A library of TCRbeta sequences, prepared with unique molecular identifiers, was generated. Via MiXCR, TCRdb re-called the PCR reads, giving one row per CDR3 protein. Seen here are 150,000 to 200,000 distinct CDR3 sequences, approximately 6.8% observed once, and the top ten hold around 4.4%. Study findings and constraints: After transplant, at about two months, alpha-beta T cells were reportedly derived from several hundred expanded graft clones. Day-60 TCRbeta diversity that was high in some patients was derived from surviving recipient T cells and thymic progenitors. One year after transplant, T-cell counts and diversity came mostly from newly produced T cells.

Sequences were derived from PBMCs, sampled before TCRalphabeta/CD19-depleted stem cell transplant. The receptor was isolated from a girl less than two years old with combined immunodeficiency, due to receive a stem cell transplant. The J gene is TRBJ2-7, the V gene TRBV14; D gene unclear. This chain's CDR3 is CASSQDFEQYF. CDR3 nucleotides: TGTGCCAGCAGCCAAGATTTCGAGCAGTACTTC.